These 32 T cell receptor beta chains share one sample of origin, sequenced in a study of T cell repertoires in cytomegalovirus infection. TCRdb redid the calling of the reads with MiXCR, one entry per CDR3 protein. The repertoire holds around 180,000 distinct CDR3 sequences, with roughly 28% as singletons. Sequencing was carried out using PBMCs. Receptor source: a human donor in good health (CMV status not recorded). Some clones in this sample may be carry-over from other donors' samples.

The chain is built from TRBV7-2 and TRBJ2-5; 7 bases agree with TRBD1. Germline trimming cut 5 bases from V and 1 base from J; bases unmatched to any gene: 4. Germline-derived CDR1 and CDR2 are SGHTA and FQGNSA. This CDR3 region has 14 residues. The CDR3 DNA sequence: TGTGCCAGCAGCGCAACAGGGGTCCAAGAGACCCAGTACTTC. Encoded protein: CASSATGVQETQYF.

This clonotype has a handful of counts. V usage is TRBV7-2 and J usage is TRBJ1-4; D is ambiguous. The CDR3 is 14 residues long. The germline gives CDR1 SGHTA, CDR2 FQGNSA. V was cut by 5 bases and J by 7 bases, with 14 bases left in between. In nucleotides, the CDR3 is TGTGCCAGCAGCCTCACCCCCCGGGGTGAAAAACTGTTTTTT. Amino acids: CASSLTPRGEKLFF.

The sample holds a few counts of this clonotype. The chain has TRBV6-2 or TRBV6-3 and TRBJ1-5; D remains unclear. V lost 6 bases to trimming and J lost 9 bases, with 12 bases between them. Germline V gene data show CDR1 as MNHEY and CDR2 as SVGEGT. The CDR3 totals 12 residues. The CDR3 nucleotides read TGTGCCAGCAGCGAAGTGGGTCCGCCCCAGCATTTT. Amino acids: CASSEVGPPQHF.

V gene TRBV3-1 combines with J gene TRBJ2-2; D gene unclear. The CDR3 contains 14 residues. Germline V gene sequence: CDR1 LGHDT, CDR2 YNNKEL (reference sequence). The V and J ends lost 4 bases and 6 bases respectively, with 12 bases between them. DNA for the CDR3: TGTGCCAGCAGCCTTCCTTCTTTGGCCGGGGAGCTGTTTTTT. Amino acids: CASSLPSLAGELFF.

A single count supports this clonotype. J is TRBJ2-7 and V is TRBV20-1, with D unresolved. There are 15 residues in the CDR3. Germline CDR1 DFQATT, CDR2 SNEGSKA (reference sequence). Trimming removed 3 bases at V and 0 bases at J, with 15 bases between. The CDR3 sequence: CSARGSGRFSYEQYF. Written as DNA, the CDR3 is TGCAGTGCTAGGGGGTCAGGCCGGTTCTCCTACGAGCAGTACTTC.

This clonotype was recorded a few times. V is TRBV7-8 and J is TRBJ2-3; D is perhaps TRBD2 (7 bases). The CDR3 is made up of 17 amino acids. V lost 5 bases and J 2 bases, leaving 20 bases between the germline ends. Germline V lookup: CDR1 SGHVS, CDR2 FQNEAQ. CDR3 region: CASSLPVGGGHTDTQYF. The CDR3, as DNA: TGTGCCAGCAGCCTGCCTGTCGGCGGGGGACACACAGATACGCAGTATTTT.

This clonotype was detected only a few times. V and J are TRBV7-9 and TRBJ1-1, with 7 bases identical to TRBD1. Trimming at V came to 1 base and at J to 4 bases, leaving 6 bases not matched to a gene. In germline, CDR1 is SEHNR, CDR2 FQNEAQ (reference sequence). The CDR3 extends over 15 amino acids. CDR3 loop: CASSLGGTVATEAFF. The CDR3 DNA follows: TGTGCCAGCAGCTTAGGAGGGACAGTGGCCACTGAAGCTTTCTTT.

The rearrangement uses TRBV12-3 or TRBV12-4 and TRBJ1-2; D ambiguous. V was pared by 6 bases and J by 6 bases, with 14 bases between. The CDR3 is 13 amino acids. The CDR3, as DNA: TGTGCCAGCAGCTCCCGGAGGCGGGATGGCTACACCTTC. This gives the protein CASSSRRRDGYTF.

This chain uses TRBV23-1 with TRBJ2-2; no firm D call. TRBV23-1 belongs to the ORF category, with a function that is uncertain. The CDR3 totals 13 residues. V lost 0 bases and J lost 6, with 5 bases in between. CDR3 nucleotide sequence: TGCGCCAGCAGTCAATCGACGGCCGGGGAGCTGTTTTTT. Its translation is CASSQSTAGELFF.

The chain couples TRBV12-5 to TRBJ1-2; D possibly corresponds to TRBD1 (5 bases). CDR3 size: 13 residues. Germline assignment: CDR1 LGHNT and CDR2 FRNRAP. V was pared by 3 bases and J by 8 bases, with 13 bases between. The CDR3 bases are TGTGCTAGTGGTTTTGTACAGGTTGAAGGCTACACCTTC. Translation: CASGFVQVEGYTF.

V usage is TRBV6-5 and J usage is TRBJ2-3, with 7 bases that match TRBD1. CDR3 length equals 12 residues. CDR1 is MNHEY, CDR2 SVGAGI, per germline. Trimming cost V 6 bases and J 4 bases; bases outside gene matches: 1. In DNA, the CDR3 is TGTGCCAGCAGAGACAGGGCAGATACGCAGTATTTT. Encoded protein: CASRDRADTQYF.

This clonotype occurred a few times. CDR3 coding DNA: TGTGCCAGTAGTATAAAGGGTCGGGGGACAGGTGGATCTGGGGCCAACGTCCTGACTTTC. It yields the protein CASSIKGRGTGGSGANVLTF. The V gene is TRBV19, the J gene TRBJ2-6; 8 bases fit TRBD1. Germline-derived CDR1 and CDR2 are LNHDA and SQIVND (reference sequence). The V gene end was trimmed by 2 bases and the J gene end by 1 base; junction bases not matched to a gene: 13. This CDR3 region has 20 residues.

This chain uses TRBV29-1 with TRBJ1-3, with D hard to call. V shed 0 bases and J shed 4 bases, with 10 bases lying between them. The CDR3 has 14 residues. The germline CDR1 and CDR2 sequences are SQVTM and ANQGSEA. The CDR3 region is CSVEEGISGNTIYF. In DNA, the CDR3 is TGCAGCGTTGAAGAGGGGATCTCGGGAAACACCATATATTTT.

The CDR3 DNA is TGTGCCAGCAGCTTAGACGGGATCAGGGGGCGATCTGGCTACACCTTC. It translates to CASSLDGIRGRSGYTF. The chain carries TRBV7-2 and TRBJ1-2; 8 nucleotides line up with TRBD1. V was clipped by 1 base and J by 7 bases; unmatched bases: 11. The CDR3 is 16 amino acids. The V gene's germline CDR1 is SGHTA and CDR2 FQGNSA.

The chain couples TRBV4-2 to TRBJ1-2; D uncertain. The germline V gene encodes CDR1 LGHNA and CDR2 YNFKEQ. The CDR3 is 14 amino acids. V was shortened by 1 base and J by 10 bases, with 16 bases between the two germline ends. The DNA of the CDR3 is TGTGCCAGCAGCCAAGGTGGTGCGCCTCCCGTCTACACCTTC. This gives the protein CASSQGGAPPVYTF.

The chain couples TRBV25-1 to TRBJ1-2, with no clear D. Germline V gene lookup returns CDR1 MGHDK and CDR2 SYGVNS. This CDR3 region has 12 residues. V gave up 5 bases and J gave up 8 bases, with 12 bases separating them. The CDR3 loop is CASSHLVSGYTF. The CDR3 coding sequence is TGTGCCAGCAGTCACCTAGTGTCCGGCTACACCTTC.

V is TRBV12-3 or TRBV12-4 and J is TRBJ2-1, with 8 bases that match TRBD1. This CDR3 is built from 15 residues. The V gene end was trimmed by 6 bases and the J gene end by 7 bases; junction bases not matched to a gene: 11. The CDR3 DNA reads TGTGCCAGCAGGAGAGACAGGGGTTTTACGAATGAGCAGTTCTTC. This encodes CASRRDRGFTNEQFF.

This clonotype was seen many times. V and J are TRBV6-5 and TRBJ1-5, with 7 bases fitting TRBD1. V lost 5 bases to trimming and J lost 3 bases; unmatched junction nucleotides: 4. Germline assignment: CDR1 MNHEY and CDR2 SVGAGI. This CDR3 has 14 amino acids. The CDR3 reads CASSTGEANQPQHF. The CDR3 DNA sequence: TGTGCCAGCAGTACAGGGGAAGCCAATCAGCCCCAGCATTTT.

This clonotype was picked up a small number of times. This chain connects TRBV6-5 to TRBJ2-3; D unclear. This CDR3 comprises 17 residues. Trimming left V 6 bases short and J 3 bases short, with 22 bases between. Germline V CDR1 and CDR2: MNHEY, SVGAGI. In nucleotides, the CDR3 is TGTGCCAGCAGCCACCAGGTGGGCCCAGAGAGGACAGATACGCAGTATTTT. Its translation is CASSHQVGPERTDTQYF.

V is TRBV19 and J is TRBJ1-1, with D perhaps TRBD1 (5 bases). Trimming stripped 4 bases from V and 11 bases from J, with 20 bases between. Germline V CDR1 and CDR2: LNHDA, SQIVND (reference sequence). The CDR3 totals 14 residues. The CDR3 is CASSTNPGGSDAFF. In DNA form, the CDR3 reads TGTGCCAGTAGTACCAACCCCGGGGGGAGCGACGCTTTCTTT.

This clonotype was seen only a few times. The V and J genes are TRBV6-2 or TRBV6-3 and TRBJ2-5; D possibly matches TRBD1 or TRBD2 (6 bases each). CDR1 MNHEY and CDR2 SVGEGT come from the germline V gene. CDR3 length: 14 residues. Trimming took off 5 bases at V and 3 bases at J, with 13 bases between the two ends. CDR3 sequence: CASSQRRGEETQYF. The CDR3 region has the DNA TGTGCCAGCAGTCAGAGGAGGGGGGAAGAGACCCAGTACTTC.

This clonotype was counted between two and nine times. One end of the junction is discordant with germline, which a read error may explain. This chain links TRBV7-7 with TRBJ2-2; D tentatively fits TRBD1 or TRBD2 (5 bases each). CDR3 length: 16 residues. Per germline, CDR1 SSHAT and CDR2 FNYEAQ (reference sequence). DNA of the CDR3: TGTGCTAGCAGCTTGTTAACGACAGAGGGGCCCGGGGAGCTGTTTTTT. This sequence encodes CASSLLTTEGPGELFF.

There are a few counts of this clonotype. The chain carries TRBV19 and TRBJ1-2, with a possible D match to TRBD1 (6 bases). Trimming shortened V by 4 bases and J by 5 bases, and 14 bases separated the two germline ends. CDR1 and CDR2 from the germline V gene are LNHDA and SQIVND (reference sequence). The CDR3 runs to 14 residues. The CDR3 here is CASSRDTYSYGYTF. The CDR3 DNA is TGTGCCAGTAGTAGGGACACGTACTCTTATGGCTACACCTTC.

This chain joins TRBV20-1 and TRBJ2-3; 9 bases match TRBD2. Trimming removed 3 bases from V and 4 bases from J; junction bases left unmatched: 8. The CDR3 is made up of 15 amino acids. Looked up from germline, CDR1 is DFQATT and CDR2 is SNEGSKA (reference sequence). This chain's CDR3 is CSARASGVVPDTQYF. The CDR3 bases are TGCAGTGCTAGGGCTAGCGGGGTTGTCCCAGATACGCAGTATTTT.

This clonotype was counted between two and nine times. The rearrangement links TRBV30 to TRBJ1-1, with 7 nucleotides matching TRBD1. The CDR3 covers 13 residues. Trimming cost V 4 bases and J 3 bases; bases outside gene matches: 5. Germline CDR1 is GTSNPN and CDR2 is SVGIG (reference sequence). The CDR3 region is CAWKGGLDTEAFF. CDR3 DNA sequence: TGTGCCTGGAAAGGGGGCTTAGACACTGAAGCTTTCTTT. The variable domain in full, with the rest retrieved from reference TRBV30 and TRBJ1-1, is SQTIHQWPATLVQPVGSPLSLECTVEGTSNPNLYWYRQAAGRGLQLLFYSVGIGQISSEVPQNLSASRPQDRQFILSSKKLLLSDSGFYLCAWKGGLDTEAFFGQGTRLTVV.

The chain combines TRBV20-1 with TRBJ2-7; D uncertain. V lost 0 bases, J lost 0 bases, and 12 bases lay in between. Per the germline V gene, CDR1 is DFQATT and CDR2 is SNEGSKA (reference sequence). This CDR3 comprises 15 residues. This CDR3 reads CSARDPAGSSYEQYF. CDR3 DNA: TGCAGTGCTAGAGATCCGGCAGGTAGCTCCTACGAGCAGTACTTC.

This clonotype occurred a few times. This chain joins TRBV29-1 and TRBJ2-5; the D gene could be TRBD1 or TRBD2 (5 bases each). Trimming cost V 0 bases and J 0 bases, with 14 bases left between them. The germline V gene has CDR1 SQVTM and CDR2 ANQGSEA. This CDR3 spans 16 amino acids. CDR3 nucleotide sequence: TGCAGCGTTGAAGACGGGGCATCAGGGTACCAAGAGACCCAGTACTTC. Translating it yields CSVEDGASGYQETQYF.

Only one count was recorded for this clonotype. Possible read error: a much larger clone is one base away. J is TRBJ2-2 and V is TRBV6-1, with D possibly called TRBD1 or TRBD2 (5 bases each). Germline lookup yields CDR1 MNHNS and CDR2 SASEGT. The CDR3 consists of 15 residues. The DNA of the CDR3 is TGTGCCAGCAGTGAAGAAGCAGGGAGCACCGTGGAGCTGTTTTTT. It translates to CASSEEAGSTVELFF.

In this sample, this clonotype turned up many times. This sequence joins TRBV12-3 or TRBV12-4 and TRBJ2-7, with 8 positions matching TRBD1. The CDR3 extends over 13 amino acids. The V segment lost 4 bases and the J segment 7 bases; nucleotides outside the gene matches: 6. The CDR3 bases are TGTGCCAGCAGTTGGACAGGGATGGGGGAGCAGTACTTC. It is translated as CASSWTGMGEQYF.

The table lists this clonotype with many counts. The chain combines TRBV7-2 with TRBJ1-1, with 7 bases identical to TRBD1. This CDR3 has 14 residues. Germline V gene data show CDR1 as SGHTA and CDR2 as FQGNSA. The V gene end was trimmed by 5 bases and the J gene end by 4 bases; junction bases not matched to a gene: 7. Here the CDR3 reads CASSQGGALTEAFF. The CDR3 DNA follows: TGTGCCAGCAGCCAGGGGGGGGCTCTCACTGAAGCTTTCTTT.

This clonotype was observed a few times. The rearrangement joins TRBV7-9 to TRBJ2-1, with TRBD1 identical over 9 bases. Germline V lookup: CDR1 SEHNR, CDR2 FQNEAQ (reference sequence). The V and J ends lost 3 bases and 6 bases, in that order; junction bases with no gene match: 9. The CDR3 has 16 residues. The CDR3 reads CASSFPSGTGSNEQFF. As DNA, the CDR3 is TGTGCCAGCAGCTTCCCTTCCGGGACAGGGTCCAATGAGCAGTTCTTC.

The V gene is TRBV11-2, the J gene TRBJ1-2; 8 bases fit TRBD1. The CDR3 loop spans 18 amino acids. V lost 4 bases to trimming and J lost 0 bases; unmatched junction nucleotides: 13. The germline V gene encodes CDR1 SGHAT and CDR2 FQNNGV. The CDR3: CASSSLRDRPITNYGYTF. The CDR3 DNA is TGTGCCAGCAGCTCGCTCCGGGACAGGCCGATTACTAACTATGGCTACACCTTC.